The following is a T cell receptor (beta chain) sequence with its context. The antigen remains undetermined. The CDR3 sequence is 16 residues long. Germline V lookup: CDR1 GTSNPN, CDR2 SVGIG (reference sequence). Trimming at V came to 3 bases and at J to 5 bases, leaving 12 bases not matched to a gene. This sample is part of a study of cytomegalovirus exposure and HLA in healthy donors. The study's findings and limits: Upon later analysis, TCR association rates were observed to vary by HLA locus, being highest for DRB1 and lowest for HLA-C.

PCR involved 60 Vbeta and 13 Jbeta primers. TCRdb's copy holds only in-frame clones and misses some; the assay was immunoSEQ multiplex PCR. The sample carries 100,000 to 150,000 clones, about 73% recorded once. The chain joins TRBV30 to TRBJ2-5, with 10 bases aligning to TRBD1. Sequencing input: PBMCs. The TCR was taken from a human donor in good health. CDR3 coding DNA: TGTGCCTGGAGCCGGAGACTCGGGACAGGGGATGAGACCCAGTACTTC. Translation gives CAWSRRLGTGDETQYF.